The 3 T cell receptor beta chains listed next were all sequenced from one sample in a study of blood T cell repertoires in COVID-19. Data came from immunoSEQ multiplex PCR; TCRdb stores just in-frame clones and leaves some out. The sample lists 100,000 or so clones; roughly 85% were seen once. The sequenced sample consisted of peripheral blood. The receptors shown here come from a man between 50 and 59 years old with acute or convalescent COVID-19.

V is TRBV6-5 and J is TRBJ2-1, with 8 bases identical to TRBD2. V dropped 7 bases and J dropped 0; count of bases not matched to a gene: 2. Germline V CDR1 and CDR2: MNHEY, SVGAGI. The CDR3 loop spans 14 amino acids. The CDR3 coding sequence is TGTGCCAGCACGGGGGGGAGCTCCTACAATGAGCAGTTCTTC. Protein product: CASTGGSSYNEQFF.

This sequence joins TRBV5-1 and TRBJ1-1, with 7 bases matching TRBD1. This CDR3 has 13 amino acids. Trimming cost V 5 bases and J 4 bases; bases outside gene matches: 5. CDR1 and CDR2 from the germline V gene are SGHRS and YFSETQ. Here the CDR3 DNA reads TGCGCCAGCAGGAGACAGGGTGGCACTGAAGCTTTCTTT. Translation: CASRRQGGTEAFF.

The gene calls are TRBV28 and TRBJ1-5, with 9 bases identical to TRBD1. The CDR3 length is 14 residues. CDR1 is MDHEN and CDR2 is SYDVKM in the germline V gene. Trimming cost V 6 bases and J 4 bases; bases outside gene matches: 4. CDR3 region: CASSGQGRNQPQHF. The DNA for the CDR3 is TGTGCCAGCAGCGGACAGGGGCGGAATCAGCCCCAGCATTTT.